The 31 T cell receptor beta chains below all came from one sample that was sequenced in a study of T cell changes during pregnancy in multiple sclerosis (dated by TCRdb to between 2018 and 2021). Libraries were made using the immunoSEQ multiplex PCR assay. Imported from immuneACCESS, the table was reduced by TCRdb to in-frame sequences with V and J called. These copies leave out some clones; in studies compared against another copy, an unresolved V gene accounts for under half, and the cause of the remainder is not known. Counted in this sample were about 40,000 clones; roughly nine tenths of them appeared once. Of the sample, 0.7% to 1% is held by the ten largest clones. Material: CD4+ T cells from peripheral blood mononuclear cells, obtained before pregnancy. The receptors were gathered from a female donor with multiple sclerosis, enrolled in a pregnancy study.

This sequence joins TRBV28 and TRBJ1-2, with D tentatively TRBD1 (5 bases). V dropped 6 bases and J dropped 12 bases, with 14 bases sitting between them. Germline loops: CDR1 MDHEN, CDR2 SYDVKM. This CDR3 has 11 residues. CDR3 protein: CASREQGFHTF. DNA for the CDR3: TGTGCCAGCAGGGAGCAGGGTTTTCACACCTTC.

The chain is built from TRBV29-1 and TRBJ1-5; D might be TRBD1 (6 bases). Looked up from germline, CDR1 is SQVTM and CDR2 is ANQGSEA. With 6 bases removed from V and 3 bases from J, the gap between germline ends came to 18 bases. CDR3 length equals 15 residues. DNA for the CDR3: TGCAGCGTAGTAACAGGGAGAGGCCACAATCAGCCCCAGCATTTT. This encodes CSVVTGRGHNQPQHF.

This chain links TRBV9 with TRBJ2-2, with TRBD2 matching over 9 bases. This CDR3 is 17 amino acids long. The junction had 5 bases not matched to a gene; V was cut back by 0 bases and J by 2 bases. Germline CDR1 reads SGDLS; CDR2 reads YYNGEE. The CDR3 coding sequence is TGTGCCAGCAGCGTAGGGCTAGCGGGATCAAACACCGGGGAGCTGTTTTTT. It specifies CASSVGLAGSNTGELFF.

The V call is TRBV2, the J call TRBJ2-1; D is perhaps TRBD1 (5 bases). V dropped 4 bases and J dropped 11 bases, with 15 bases sitting between them. The CDR3 sequence is 13 residues long. Per the germline V gene, CDR1 is SNHLY and CDR2 is FYNNEI. The CDR3 bases are TGTGCCAGCAGTGTAGGACACCGGAACAAGCAGTTCTTC. Amino acids: CASSVGHRNKQFF.

The chain recombines TRBV28 with TRBJ2-5, with 10 bases lining up with TRBD1. This CDR3 is built from 13 residues. The germline V gene encodes CDR1 MDHEN and CDR2 SYDVKM. V gave up 5 bases and J gave up 6 bases; unmatched junction bases: 3. CDR3 DNA sequence: TGTGCCAGCAGTGCGACAGGGGGCAAGACCCAGTACTTC. This translates into CASSATGGKTQYF.

This chain joins TRBV28 and TRBJ2-5; 7 bases match TRBD1. This CDR3 spans 15 amino acids. Per the germline V gene, CDR1 is MDHEN and CDR2 is SYDVKM. V shed 8 bases, J shed 5 bases, and the junction held 14 bases outside the gene matches. In DNA form, the CDR3 reads TGTGCCAGCGTCGGGACAGTGGGGTTCGTGGAGACCCAGTACTTC. Encoded protein: CASVGTVGFVETQYF.

The chain uses TRBV2 and TRBJ2-6, with 8 nucleotides matching TRBD1. Germline V gene data show CDR1 as SNHLY and CDR2 as FYNNEI. This CDR3 spans 15 amino acids. V shed 4 bases and J 4 bases; nucleotides not matched to a gene: 3. CDR3 sequence (DNA): TGTGCCAGCAGTGGGACAGGGAGAGGGGCCAACGTCCTGACTTTC. Amino acids: CASSGTGRGANVLTF.

V usage is TRBV2 and J usage is TRBJ1-1; D is unclear. This CDR3 region has 14 residues. With 7 bases removed from V and 5 bases from J, the gap between germline ends came to 17 bases. Germline CDR1 reads SNHLY; CDR2 reads FYNNEI. The CDR3 bases are TGTGCCAGCATTCTTGGCGGGCGAGGGACTGAAGCTTTCTTT. It encodes CASILGGRGTEAFF.

V gene TRBV4-1 combines with J gene TRBJ2-5; TRBD1 matches 7 bases. Trimming at V came to 0 bases and at J to 3 bases, leaving 10 bases not matched to a gene. Germline-derived CDR1 and CDR2 are MGHRA and YSYEKL. This CDR3 is built from 17 residues. The CDR3 DNA is TGCGCCAGCAGCCAAGATGGCAGGGGGATGTCCAAAGAGACCCAGTACTTC. It encodes CASSQDGRGMSKETQYF.

V and J are TRBV7-9 and TRBJ2-1; D unresolved. Germline lookup yields CDR1 SEHNR and CDR2 FQNEAQ (reference sequence). The CDR3 loop spans 16 amino acids. V lost 2 bases and J 1 base, leaving 12 bases between the germline ends. The CDR3 DNA reads as TGTGCCAGCAGCTTAAAATCGACACTGTCCTACAATGAGCAGTTCTTC. It codes for CASSLKSTLSYNEQFF.

The V and J genes are TRBV28 and TRBJ2-3; 7 bases fit TRBD2. Germline V gene data show CDR1 as MDHEN and CDR2 as SYDVKM. V trimming: 10 bases; J trimming: 2 bases; junction bases outside the gene matches: 9. The CDR3 is made up of 14 amino acids. CDR3 amino acids: CATILADHTDTQYF. The CDR3 bases are TGTGCCACCATCCTAGCGGACCACACAGATACGCAGTATTTT.

In DNA form, the CDR3 reads TGTGCCACCAGCCGCCGGGGGGTCAACAATGAGCAGTTCTTC. It encodes CATSRRGVNNEQFF. The V call is TRBV15, the J call TRBJ2-1; 7 bases line up with TRBD2. This CDR3 spans 14 amino acids. Germline assignment: CDR1 LNHNV and CDR2 YYDKDF (reference sequence). After removal of 5 bases from V and 5 bases from J, the junction contained 6 bases not matched to a gene.

The chain employs TRBV10-3 and TRBJ2-1; 7 bases match TRBD1. The V gene's germline CDR1 is ENHRY and CDR2 SYGVKD. This CDR3 comprises 15 residues. Unmatched junction bases numbered 5, after V lost 5 bases and J lost 1 base. CDR3 bases: TGTGCCATCAGTCCTGGGGGACAGTCCTACAATGAGCAGTTCTTC. It codes for CAISPGGQSYNEQFF.

V usage is TRBV21-1 and J usage is TRBJ2-7; the D call TRBD2 from the table was never checked on the DNA. TRBV21-1 is an annotated pseudogene. The CDR3 contains 16 residues. In nucleotides, the CDR3 is TGTGCCAGCAGCAAAGAGTGCCTAGCGAGAAACTACGAGCAGTACTTC. Residues: CASSKECLARNYEQYF.

The V and J genes are TRBV9 and TRBJ2-2, with a weak D call TRBD2 (5 bases). Germline V gene data show CDR1 as SGDLS and CDR2 as YYNGEE. Trimming cost V 0 bases and J 7 bases, with 7 bases left between them. The CDR3 has 13 residues. The CDR3 DNA reads as TGTGCCAGCAGCGTAGCTGAGGGCGGGGAGCTGTTTTTT. It encodes CASSVAEGGELFF.

The V and J genes are TRBV11-1 and TRBJ2-2, with 15 bases that match TRBD2. Looked up from germline, CDR1 is SGHAT and CDR2 is FQDESV (reference sequence). CDR3 length: 17 residues. Trimming at V came to 5 bases and at J to 6 bases, leaving 7 bases not matched to a gene. CDR3 region: CASSPPGLAGGAGELFF. CDR3 nucleotide sequence: TGTGCCAGCAGCCCACCCGGACTAGCGGGAGGGGCCGGGGAGCTGTTTTTT.

This chain connects TRBV28 to TRBJ2-3; 9 bases align to TRBD2. The CDR3 covers 15 residues. Germline trimming cut 5 bases from V and 5 bases from J; bases unmatched to any gene: 8. Germline V gene lookup returns CDR1 MDHEN and CDR2 SYDVKM. CDR3 residues: CASSRLAGLLDTQYF. The CDR3 DNA reads as TGTGCCAGCAGTCGGCTAGCGGGATTGTTAGATACGCAGTATTTT.

The chain recombines TRBV28 with TRBJ2-1, with TRBD2 matching 7 bases. The V gene's germline CDR1 is MDHEN and CDR2 SYDVKM. Trimming removed 4 bases from V and 2 bases from J; junction bases left unmatched: 17. The CDR3 loop spans 19 amino acids. CDR3 sequence reads: CASSYSELAAITTYNEQFF. The CDR3 region has the DNA TGTGCCAGCAGTTACTCGGAGCTAGCGGCAATAACTACCTACAATGAGCAGTTCTTC.

The chain employs TRBV28 and TRBJ2-1; TRBD2 is a possible D gene (5 bases). Trimming removed 5 bases at V and 10 bases at J, with 12 bases between. Germline V gene lookup returns CDR1 MDHEN and CDR2 SYDVKM. The CDR3 length is 12 residues. The CDR3 sequence is CASSPTPGEQFF. CDR3 in DNA: TGTGCCAGCAGTCCCACTCCGGGGGAGCAGTTCTTC.

This clone was seen a single time. V is TRBV7-9 and J is TRBJ2-7; possibly TRBD2 for D (7 bases). This CDR3 spans 18 amino acids. Looked up from germline, CDR1 is SEHNR and CDR2 is FQNEAQ (reference sequence). V lost 0 bases, J lost 0 bases, and 18 bases lay in between. The CDR3 DNA reads TGTGCCAGCAGCTTAGCAAGGGGAGGGGGACATAACTCCTACGAGCAGTACTTC. Amino acids: CASSLARGGGHNSYEQYF. Complete variable domain (other parts from reference TRBV7-9 and TRBJ2-7): DTGVSQNPRHKITKRGQNVTFRCDPISEHNRLYWYRQTLGQGPEFLTYFQNEAQLEKSRLLSDRFSAERPKGSFSTLEIQRTEQGDSAMYLCASSLARGGGHNSYEQYFGPGTRLTVT.

The genes are TRBV5-1 and TRBJ1-1; possibly TRBD1 for D (5 bases). The CDR3 totals 14 residues. Trimming cost V 1 base and J 14 bases, with 21 bases left between them. In germline, CDR1 is SGHRS, CDR2 YFSETQ. The CDR3 is CASSLRGEEVVAFF. The CDR3 region has the DNA TGCGCCAGCAGCTTGCGGGGGGAAGAGGTGGTTGCGTTCTTT.

The gene calls are TRBV4-1 and TRBJ1-5; D call uncertain. The CDR3 extends over 16 amino acids. V dropped 3 bases and J dropped 3 bases, with 15 bases sitting between them. Germline V gives CDR1 MGHRA, CDR2 YSYEKL. CDR3 region: CASSQPTGGNNQPQHF. The CDR3 region has the DNA TGCGCCAGCAGCCAGCCGACGGGAGGTAACAATCAGCCCCAGCATTTT.

The chain links TRBV5-1 to TRBJ2-1; no definite D call. The CDR3 consists of 13 residues. Germline V gene data show CDR1 as SGHRS and CDR2 as YFSETQ. Trimming removed 3 bases at V and 3 bases at J, with 7 bases between. The CDR3 DNA reads TGCGCCAGCAGCTCCCCTAACTACAATGAGCAGTTCTTC. It codes for CASSSPNYNEQFF. Full variable domain (missing parts from reference TRBV5-1 and TRBJ2-1): KAGVTQTPRYLIKTRGQQVTLSCSPISGHRSVSWYQQTPGQGLQFLFEYFSETQRNKGNFPGRFSGRQFSNSRSEMNVSTLELGDSALYLCASSSPNYNEQFFGPGTRLTVL.

CDR3 residues: CASSSPGGSGLNIQYF. In DNA form, the CDR3 reads TGTGCCAGTAGTAGCCCAGGGGGGAGCGGCTTAAACATTCAGTACTTC. J is TRBJ2-4 and V is TRBV19; tentative D call: TRBD1 (7 bases). The length of the CDR3 is 16 residues. Per germline, CDR1 LNHDA and CDR2 SQIVND (reference sequence). V was pared by 4 bases and J by 6 bases, with 19 bases between. Filled out from reference TRBV19 and TRBJ2-4, the complete variable domain reads DGGITQSPKYLFRKEGQNVTLSCEQNLNHDAMYWYRQDPGQGLRLIYYSQIVNDFQKGDIAEGYSVSREKKESFPLTVTSAQKNPTAFYLCASSSPGGSGLNIQYFGAGTRLSVL.

This rearrangement joins TRBV7-3 to TRBJ2-1; TRBD2 agrees at 9 bases. After removal of 4 bases from V and 7 bases from J, the junction contained 5 bases not matched to a gene. Germline V gives CDR1 SGHTA, CDR2 FQGTGA. This CDR3 region has 14 residues. The DNA of the CDR3 is TGTGCCAGCAGCTCACTTAGCGGGAGAAATGAGCAGTTCTTC. It codes for CASSSLSGRNEQFF.

The CDR3 loop reads CASSYPAGGADTQYF. CDR3 nucleotide sequence: TGTGCCAGCAGCTACCCAGCGGGAGGGGCAGATACGCAGTATTTT. The chain joins TRBV28 to TRBJ2-3; 10 bases agree with TRBD2. V shed 6 bases and J 4 bases; nucleotides not matched to a gene: 7. From germline, CDR1 is MDHEN and CDR2 SYDVKM. This CDR3 has 15 residues.

This clone was counted once. The chain links TRBV2 to TRBJ2-3, with TRBD1 matching over 7 bases. J was trimmed by 1 base and V by 2 bases; bases with no gene match: 3. The CDR3 length is 15 residues. The germline V gene encodes CDR1 SNHLY and CDR2 FYNNEI. The CDR3 protein is CASSERDRGTDTQYF. The DNA for the CDR3 is TGTGCCAGCAGTGAACGAGACAGGGGCACAGATACGCAGTATTTT.

The J gene is TRBJ2-1, the V gene TRBV6-5, with D possibly matching TRBD2 (6 bases). Germline-derived CDR1 and CDR2 are MNHEY and SVGAGI. The CDR3 is 14 residues long. Trimming left V 3 bases short and J 6 bases short, with 12 bases between. In DNA form, the CDR3 reads TGTGCCAGCAGTTATTGGAAGCGGGCCAATGAGCAGTTCTTC. Amino acids: CASSYWKRANEQFF.

This chain connects TRBV5-1 to TRBJ2-3; 7 bases are a match to TRBD2. Germline loops: CDR1 SGHRS, CDR2 YFSETQ. The J segment lost 0 bases and the V segment lost 8 bases, leaving 6 bases of the junction unmatched. The CDR3 loop spans 14 amino acids. The CDR3 protein is CASKLASSTDTQYF. In DNA form, the CDR3 reads TGCGCCAGTAAACTAGCGTCTAGCACAGATACGCAGTATTTT.

About this clone: Within the sample, other DNA sequences also encode this same CDR3. J is TRBJ1-2 and V is TRBV28; 7 bases match TRBD1. Looked up from germline, CDR1 is MDHEN and CDR2 is SYDVKM. Trimming cost V 7 bases and J 8 bases; bases outside gene matches: 13. The CDR3 covers 14 residues. CDR3 region: CASTSGRGTGGYTF. For the CDR3, the DNA is TGTGCCAGCACCTCCGGCAGGGGGACCGGCGGCTACACCTTC.

The rearrangement joins TRBV5-1 to TRBJ2-7; the match to TRBD2 covers 16 bases. This CDR3 contains 18 residues. V was clipped by 4 bases and J by 5 bases; unmatched bases: 12. Germline assignment: CDR1 SGHRS and CDR2 YFSETQ. CDR3 in amino acids: CASSPGTSGRAALDEQYF. The CDR3 bases are TGCGCCAGCAGCCCGGGGACTAGCGGGAGGGCCGCCCTCGACGAGCAGTACTTC.